The present T cell receptor beta chain was sequenced within a study of cytomegalovirus exposure and HLA in healthy donors. V lost 6 bases to trimming and J lost 5 bases, with 20 bases between them. The length of the CDR3 is 15 residues. CDR1 SNHLY and CDR2 FYNNEI come from the germline V gene. Comment on this clone: Its antigen is undetermined.

Study outcomes and limitations: Most subjects' HLA-A and HLA-B alleles were reportedly predicted from TCR beta sequences.

Vbeta (60) and Jbeta (13) primers were used in the PCR. Clones were sequenced by immunoSEQ multiplex PCR, and TCRdb holds only the in-frame ones, with some missing. This sample has roughly 130,000 clones, with 80% found just once. The chain has TRBV2 and TRBJ2-7; perhaps TRBD1 as D (6 bases). The sequence derives from a man aged 30-40 years in good health and CMV-seronegative. Sequenced input: PBMCs. The CDR3: CASSITGLGQDEQYF. CDR3 nucleotides: TGTGCCAGCAGCATCACAGGGCTGGGGCAAGACGAGCAGTACTTC.